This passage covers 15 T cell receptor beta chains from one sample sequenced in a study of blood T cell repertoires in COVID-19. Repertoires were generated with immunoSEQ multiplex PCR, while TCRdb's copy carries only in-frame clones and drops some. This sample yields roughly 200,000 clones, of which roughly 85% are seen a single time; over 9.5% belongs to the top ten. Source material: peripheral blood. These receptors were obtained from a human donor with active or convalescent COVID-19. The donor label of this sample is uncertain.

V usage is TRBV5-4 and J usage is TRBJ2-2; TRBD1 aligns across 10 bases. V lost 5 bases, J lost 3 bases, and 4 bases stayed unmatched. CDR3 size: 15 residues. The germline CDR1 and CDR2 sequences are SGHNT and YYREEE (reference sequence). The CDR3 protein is CASSGQGGDTGELFF. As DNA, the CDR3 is TGTGCCAGCAGTGGACAGGGGGGGGACACCGGGGAGCTGTTTTTT.

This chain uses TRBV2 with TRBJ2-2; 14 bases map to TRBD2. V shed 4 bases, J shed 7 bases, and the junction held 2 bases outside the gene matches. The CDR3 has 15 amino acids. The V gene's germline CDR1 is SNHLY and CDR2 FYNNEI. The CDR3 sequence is CASSGLAGGLGELFF. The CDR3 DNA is TGTGCCAGCAGTGGACTAGCGGGGGGGCTCGGGGAGCTGTTTTTT.

CDR3 region: CASSLVGYEQYF. The CDR3 nucleotides are TGCGCCAGCAGCTTGGTCGGCTACGAGCAGTACTTC. The V call is TRBV5-1, the J call TRBJ2-7; D unresolved. CDR1 is SGHRS and CDR2 is YFSETQ in the germline V gene. V was cut by 0 bases and J by 3 bases, with 4 bases left in between. The CDR3 is 12 amino acids.

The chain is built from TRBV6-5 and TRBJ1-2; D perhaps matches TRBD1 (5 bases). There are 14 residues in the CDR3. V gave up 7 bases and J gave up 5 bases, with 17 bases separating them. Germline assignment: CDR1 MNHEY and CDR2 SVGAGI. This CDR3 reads CASTSRQGTYGYTF. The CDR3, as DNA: TGTGCCAGCACCTCTCGGCAGGGAACGTATGGCTACACCTTC.

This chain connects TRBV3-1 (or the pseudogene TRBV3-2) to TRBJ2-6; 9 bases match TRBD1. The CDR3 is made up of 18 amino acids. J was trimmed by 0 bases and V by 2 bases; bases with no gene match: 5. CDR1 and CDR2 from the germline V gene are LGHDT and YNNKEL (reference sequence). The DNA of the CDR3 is TGTGCCAGCAGCCAAATCCCGGGACAGGGCTCTGGGGCCAACGTCCTGACTTTC. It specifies CASSQIPGQGSGANVLTF.

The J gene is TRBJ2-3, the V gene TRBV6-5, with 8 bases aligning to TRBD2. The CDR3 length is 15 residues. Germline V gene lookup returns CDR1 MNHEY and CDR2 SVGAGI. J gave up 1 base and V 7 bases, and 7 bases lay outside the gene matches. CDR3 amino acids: CASNPVTSGTDTQYF. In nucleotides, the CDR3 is TGTGCCAGCAACCCCGTGACTAGCGGCACAGATACGCAGTATTTT.

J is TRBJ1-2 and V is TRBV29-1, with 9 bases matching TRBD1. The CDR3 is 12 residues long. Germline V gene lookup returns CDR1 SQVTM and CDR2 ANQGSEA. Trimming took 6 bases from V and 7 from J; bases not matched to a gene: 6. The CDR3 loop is CSVLQGASGYTF. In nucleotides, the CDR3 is TGCAGCGTGCTACAGGGGGCTAGTGGCTACACCTTC.

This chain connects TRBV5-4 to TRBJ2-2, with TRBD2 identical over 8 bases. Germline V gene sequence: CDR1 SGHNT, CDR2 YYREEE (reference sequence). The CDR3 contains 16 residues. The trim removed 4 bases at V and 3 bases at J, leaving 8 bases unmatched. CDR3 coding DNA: TGTGCCAGCAGCGGTCGAGCAGCGGGGGACACCGGGGAGCTGTTTTTT. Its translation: CASSGRAAGDTGELFF.

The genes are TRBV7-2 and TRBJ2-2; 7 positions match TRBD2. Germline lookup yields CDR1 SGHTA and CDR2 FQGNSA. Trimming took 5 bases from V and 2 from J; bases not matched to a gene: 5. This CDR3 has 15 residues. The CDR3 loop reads CASSLGGINTGELFF. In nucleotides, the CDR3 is TGTGCCAGCAGCCTGGGGGGGATTAACACCGGGGAGCTGTTTTTT.

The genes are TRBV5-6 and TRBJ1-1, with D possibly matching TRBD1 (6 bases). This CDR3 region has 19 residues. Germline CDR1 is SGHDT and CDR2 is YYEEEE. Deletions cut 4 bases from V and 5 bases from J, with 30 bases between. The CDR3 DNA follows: TGTGCCAGCAGCCCCGGCAGGGGCCTAGATCGAGGGGTCCGGACTGAAGCTTTCTTT. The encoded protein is CASSPGRGLDRGVRTEAFF.

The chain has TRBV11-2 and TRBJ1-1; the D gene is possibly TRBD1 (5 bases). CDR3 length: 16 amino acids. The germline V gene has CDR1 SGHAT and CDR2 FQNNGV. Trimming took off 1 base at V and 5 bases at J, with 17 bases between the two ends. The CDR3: CASSLGIRGMGTEAFF. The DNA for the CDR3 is TGTGCCAGCAGCTTAGGTATTCGGGGGATGGGGACTGAAGCTTTCTTT.

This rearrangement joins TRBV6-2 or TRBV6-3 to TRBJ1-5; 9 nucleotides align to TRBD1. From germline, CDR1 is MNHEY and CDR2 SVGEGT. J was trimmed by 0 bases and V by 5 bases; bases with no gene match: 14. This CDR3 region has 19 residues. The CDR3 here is CASSRPGTGILYSNQPQHF. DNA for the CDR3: TGTGCCAGCAGTCGCCCCGGGACAGGGATTTTATATAGCAATCAGCCCCAGCATTTT.

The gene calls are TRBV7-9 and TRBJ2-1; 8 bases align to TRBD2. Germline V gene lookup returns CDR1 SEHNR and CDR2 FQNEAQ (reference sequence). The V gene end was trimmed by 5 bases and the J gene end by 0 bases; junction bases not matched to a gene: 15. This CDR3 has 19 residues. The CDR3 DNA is TGTGCCAGCAGCCTTGTAGGGACTAGTTTCCCAAGCTCCTACAATGAGCAGTTCTTC. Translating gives CASSLVGTSFPSSYNEQFF.

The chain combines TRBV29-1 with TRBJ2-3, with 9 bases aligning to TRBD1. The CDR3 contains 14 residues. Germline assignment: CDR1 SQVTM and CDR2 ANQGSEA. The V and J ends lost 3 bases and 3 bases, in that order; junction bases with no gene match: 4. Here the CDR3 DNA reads TGCAGCGTTGATGGGACAGGGCGTACAGATACGCAGTATTTT. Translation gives CSVDGTGRTDTQYF.

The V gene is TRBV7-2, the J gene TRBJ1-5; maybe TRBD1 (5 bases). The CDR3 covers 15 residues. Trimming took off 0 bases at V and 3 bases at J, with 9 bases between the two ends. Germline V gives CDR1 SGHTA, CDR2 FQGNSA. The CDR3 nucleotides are TGTGCCAGCAGCTTAGCCCAGGGATCCAATCAGCCCCAGCATTTT. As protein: CASSLAQGSNQPQHF. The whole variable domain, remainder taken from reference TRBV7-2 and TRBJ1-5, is GAGVSQSPSNKVTEKGKDVELRCDPISGHTALYWYRQSLGQGLEFLIYFQGNSAPDKSGLPSDRFSAERTGGSVSTLTIQRTQQEDSAVYLCASSLAQGSNQPQHFGDGTRLSIL.